The rows below give T cell receptor beta chains drawn from one sample of a study of blood T cell repertoires in COVID-19. Sequencing used immunoSEQ multiplex PCR; TCRdb keeps in-frame clones, though not all of them. The sample holds over 250,000 clones, almost 85% seen once. The specimen was peripheral blood. Receptor source: a man aged 50-60 years with active or convalescent COVID-19. Both conserved end residues are part of each CDR3. The D gene is left open where the match is weak.

V gene	J gene	D gene	CDR3 protein
TRBV9	TRBJ2-5	NA	CASSVDTGKETQYF
TRBV7-9	TRBJ1-2	NA	CASRPSQENGYTF
TRBV5-4	TRBJ2-3	NA	CASSQNRQVQYF
TRBV5-4	TRBJ2-7	TRBD1	CASSSSDRIHPYEQYF
TRBV19	TRBJ2-7	TRBD1	CASSTQGAGPYEQYF
TRBV6-5	TRBJ1-4	NA	CASSYNGANEKLFF
TRBV19	TRBJ1-2	TRBD1	CASSAGTGASYGYTF
TRBV30	TRBJ2-3	NA	CAWSVTVRSTDTQYF
TRBV28	TRBJ2-5	TRBD2	CASSFPPRTSGKGRQETQYF
TRBV19	TRBJ2-1	TRBD2	CASSNTIAAGVYNEQFF
TRBV29-1	TRBJ2-1	TRBD2	CSVEGLAVYNEQFF
TRBV27	TRBJ1-2	TRBD1	CASSSKQGPNNYGYTF
TRBV19	TRBJ2-7	TRBD1	CASSTDRVGEQYF
TRBV19	TRBJ1-4	TRBD1	CASSHLGAPGQPNEKLFF
TRBV9	TRBJ2-1	NA	CASSRRGTDNEQFF
TRBV2	TRBJ2-2	NA	CASSGQTSNTGELFF
TRBV5-1	TRBJ1-2	TRBD1	CASSHGSGQGFFRGYGYTF
TRBV25-1	TRBJ2-2	NA	CASSEREGHANTGELFF
TRBV29-1	TRBJ2-5	TRBD1	CSVRLGPNRGKTQYF
TRBV14	TRBJ2-7	NA	CASSQVIGYEQYF
TRBV4-1	TRBJ1-3	NA	CASSLRSRVVAGNTIYF
TRBV9	TRBJ2-7	NA	CASSVDPTGYGEQYF
TRBV25-1	TRBJ2-5	TRBD2	CASSEGREKGETQYF
TRBV12-2	TRBJ1-1	NA	CASRLRETGDVTEAFF
TRBV9	TRBJ2-7	TRBD2	CASSAAWGGLAGDEQYF
TRBV18	TRBJ1-1	NA	CASSLGGGNTEAFF
TRBV29-1	TRBJ1-1	NA	CSVVFGGTEAFF
TRBV29-1	TRBJ1-1	TRBD1	CSFYRGLNTEAFF
TRBV7-9	TRBJ2-1	NA	CASSPAKGWNEQFF
TRBV28	TRBJ1-2	NA	CASRVQQGNYGYTF
TRBV4-1	TRBJ2-1	TRBD1	CASSQDFWDRGTDNEQFF
TRBV5-5	TRBJ2-7	NA	CASSLEGPSSYEQYF
TRBV6-2/TRBV6-3	TRBJ2-1	NA	CASSYIADYNEQFF
TRBV2	TRBJ2-1	NA	CASRASVLREQFF
TRBV28	TRBJ1-5	TRBD1	CASSSPGQGLLSNQPQHF
TRBV6-2/TRBV6-3	TRBJ2-7	TRBD2	CASSWTSSYEQYF
TRBV30	TRBJ1-2	TRBD1	CAWSVGQGYGYTF
TRBV15	TRBJ1-5	TRBD1	CATSTNRGKEPQHF
TRBV12-3/TRBV12-4	TRBJ2-1	NA	CASRAGTGNEQFF
TRBV9	TRBJ2-1	TRBD2	CASSPRLAASVYNEQFF
TRBV19	TRBJ2-7	TRBD1	CASSILGTEKTYEQYF
TRBV2	TRBJ1-4	TRBD1	CASSAGPQGGKLFF
TRBV6-2/TRBV6-3	TRBJ1-2	NA	CASSLVDRRTNYGYTF
TRBV4-1	TRBJ2-7	TRBD1	CASSLNYMGQGVEQYF
TRBV12-3/TRBV12-4	TRBJ2-2	NA	CASSSRSWGELFF
TRBV6-4	TRBJ2-3	NA	CASSWRCISDTQYF
TRBV4-2	TRBJ1-1	NA	CASSHRSGQLNTEAFF
TRBV19	TRBJ2-7	NA	CASSPRGEGYEQYF
TRBV15	TRBJ2-5	TRBD1	CATKDRGDGETQYF
TRBV11-2	TRBJ2-2	NA	CASGLAQSTGELFF
TRBV30	TRBJ2-3	NA	CAGGTRFTDTQYF
TRBV7-9	TRBJ2-3	NA	CASSLGLGGTDTQYF
TRBV28	TRBJ1-5	TRBD1	CASRVIGTGFGKPQHF
TRBV30	TRBJ2-3	NA	CAWSVGTDTQYF
TRBV10-3	TRBJ2-7	TRBD1	CAISQPRDREVQYF
TRBV2	TRBJ1-1	NA	CASPVRGDTEAFF
TRBV14	TRBJ2-7	TRBD2	CASSQERAGGTYEQYF
TRBV18	TRBJ2-7	NA	CASSFWQDSYEQYF
TRBV6-1	TRBJ1-5	NA	CASSEQGGNQPQHF